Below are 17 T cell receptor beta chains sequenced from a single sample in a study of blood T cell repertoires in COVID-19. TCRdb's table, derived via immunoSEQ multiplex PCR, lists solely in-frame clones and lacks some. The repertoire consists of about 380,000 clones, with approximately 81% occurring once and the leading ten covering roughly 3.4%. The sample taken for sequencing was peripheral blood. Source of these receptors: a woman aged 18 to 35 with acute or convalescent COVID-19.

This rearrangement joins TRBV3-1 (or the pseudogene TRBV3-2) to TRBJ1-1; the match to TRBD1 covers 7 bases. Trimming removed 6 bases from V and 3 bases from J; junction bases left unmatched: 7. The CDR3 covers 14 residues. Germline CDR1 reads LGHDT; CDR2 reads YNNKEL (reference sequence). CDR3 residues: CASSHTTGYTEAFF. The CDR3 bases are TGTGCCAGCAGTCATACGACAGGGTACACTGAAGCTTTCTTT.

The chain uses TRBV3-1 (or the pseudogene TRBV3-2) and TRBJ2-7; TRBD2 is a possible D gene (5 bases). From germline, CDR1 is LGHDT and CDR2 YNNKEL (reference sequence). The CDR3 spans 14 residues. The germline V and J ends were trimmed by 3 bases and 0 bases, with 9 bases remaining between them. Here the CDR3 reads CASSHRESSYEQYF. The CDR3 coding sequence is TGTGCCAGCAGCCATAGGGAGAGCTCCTACGAGCAGTACTTC.

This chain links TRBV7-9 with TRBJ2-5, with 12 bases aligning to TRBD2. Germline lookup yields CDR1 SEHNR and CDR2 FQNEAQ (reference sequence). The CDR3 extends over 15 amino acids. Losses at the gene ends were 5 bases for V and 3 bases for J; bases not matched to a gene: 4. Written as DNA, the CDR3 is TGTGCCAGCAGCCCGCGACTAGCGGGAGAAGAGACCCAGTACTTC. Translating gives CASSPRLAGEETQYF. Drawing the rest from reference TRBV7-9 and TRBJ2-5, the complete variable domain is DTGVSQNPRHKITKRGQNVTFRCDPISEHNRLYWYRQTLGQGPEFLTYFQNEAQLEKSRLLSDRFSAERPKGSFSTLEIQRTEQGDSAMYLCASSPRLAGEETQYFGPGTRLLVL.

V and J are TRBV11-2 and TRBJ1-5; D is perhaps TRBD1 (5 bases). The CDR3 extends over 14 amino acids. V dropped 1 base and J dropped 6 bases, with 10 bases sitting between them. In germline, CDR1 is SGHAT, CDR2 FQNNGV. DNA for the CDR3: TGTGCCAGCAGCTTAGTCCAGGGCGGTCAGCCCCAGCATTTT. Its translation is CASSLVQGGQPQHF.

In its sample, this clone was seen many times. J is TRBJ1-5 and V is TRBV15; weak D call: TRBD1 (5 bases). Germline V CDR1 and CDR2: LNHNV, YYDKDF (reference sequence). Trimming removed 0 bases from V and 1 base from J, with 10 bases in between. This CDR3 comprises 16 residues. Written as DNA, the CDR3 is TGTGCCACCAGCAGAGAAGGGGCGGCGAGCAATCAGCCCCAGCATTTT. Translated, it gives CATSREGAASNQPQHF.

The CDR3 coding sequence is TGTGCCAGCAGACCTTTCCGGGACAGGGAATTGGACGAGCAGTACTTC. Translation gives CASRPFRDRELDEQYF. The chain links TRBV11-2 to TRBJ2-7; 9 positions agree with TRBD1. CDR1 is SGHAT, CDR2 FQNNGV, per germline. V was clipped by 6 bases and J by 5 bases; unmatched bases: 14. The CDR3 sequence is 16 residues long.

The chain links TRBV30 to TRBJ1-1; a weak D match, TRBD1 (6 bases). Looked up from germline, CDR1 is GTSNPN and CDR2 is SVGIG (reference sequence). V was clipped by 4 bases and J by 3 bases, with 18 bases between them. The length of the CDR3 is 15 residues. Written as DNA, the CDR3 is TGTGCCTGGAACCCGGAAACAGGGCTGGACACTGAAGCTTTCTTT. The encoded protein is CAWNPETGLDTEAFF.

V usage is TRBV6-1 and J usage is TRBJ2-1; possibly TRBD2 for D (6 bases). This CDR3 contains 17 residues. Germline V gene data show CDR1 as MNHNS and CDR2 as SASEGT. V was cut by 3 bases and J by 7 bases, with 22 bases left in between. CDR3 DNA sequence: TGTGCCAGCAGTGATATCTACCGACTAGTCGCCGAGAATGAGCAGTTCTTC. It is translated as CASSDIYRLVAENEQFF.

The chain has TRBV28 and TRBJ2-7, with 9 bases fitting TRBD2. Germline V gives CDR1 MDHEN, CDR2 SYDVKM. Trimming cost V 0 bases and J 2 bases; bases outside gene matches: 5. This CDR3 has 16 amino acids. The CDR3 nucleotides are TGTGCCAGCAGTTTATGGGGACTAGCTCTCCCCTACGAGCAGTACTTC. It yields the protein CASSLWGLALPYEQYF. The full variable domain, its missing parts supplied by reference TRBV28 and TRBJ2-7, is DVKVTQSSRYLVKRTGEKVFLECVQDMDHENMFWYRQDPGLGLRLIYFSYDVKMKEKGDIPEGYSVSREKKERFSLILESASTNQTSMYLCASSLWGLALPYEQYFGPGTRLTVT.

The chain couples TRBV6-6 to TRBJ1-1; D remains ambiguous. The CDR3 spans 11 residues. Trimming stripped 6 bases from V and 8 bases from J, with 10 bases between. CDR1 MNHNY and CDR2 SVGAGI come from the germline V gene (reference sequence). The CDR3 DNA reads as TGTGCCAGCAGAGCAGTAGCCGAAGCTTTCTTT. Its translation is CASRAVAEAFF.

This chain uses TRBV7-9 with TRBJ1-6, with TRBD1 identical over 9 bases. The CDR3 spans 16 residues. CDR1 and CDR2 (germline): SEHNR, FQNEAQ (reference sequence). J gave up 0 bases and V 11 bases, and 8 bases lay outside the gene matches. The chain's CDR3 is CAGGTGTSSYNSPLHF. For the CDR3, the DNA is TGTGCCGGAGGGACAGGGACGAGCTCCTATAATTCACCCCTCCACTTT.

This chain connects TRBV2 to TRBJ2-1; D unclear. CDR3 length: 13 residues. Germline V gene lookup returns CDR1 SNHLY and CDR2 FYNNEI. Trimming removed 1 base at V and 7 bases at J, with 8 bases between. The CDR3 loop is CASSEGWRNEQFF. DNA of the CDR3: TGTGCCAGCAGTGAAGGCTGGCGGAATGAGCAGTTCTTC.

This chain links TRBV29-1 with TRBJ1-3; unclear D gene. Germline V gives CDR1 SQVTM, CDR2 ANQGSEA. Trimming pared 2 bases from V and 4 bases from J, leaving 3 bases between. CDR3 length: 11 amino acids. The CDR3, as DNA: TGCAGCGTTGAACAGGGAAACACCATATATTTT. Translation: CSVEQGNTIYF.

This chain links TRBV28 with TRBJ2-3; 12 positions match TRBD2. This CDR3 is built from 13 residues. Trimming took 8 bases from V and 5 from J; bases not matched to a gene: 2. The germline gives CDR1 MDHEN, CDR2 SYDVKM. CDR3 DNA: TGTGCCAGCTTACTAGCGGGAGGAGATACGCAGTATTTT. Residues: CASLLAGGDTQYF.

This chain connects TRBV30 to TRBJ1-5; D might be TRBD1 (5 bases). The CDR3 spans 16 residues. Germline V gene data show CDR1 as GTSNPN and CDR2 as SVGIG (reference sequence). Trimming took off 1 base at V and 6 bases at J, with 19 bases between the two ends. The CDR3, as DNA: TGTGCCTGGAGTGGCCCCGGCGGTGCCGGGGGTCAGCCCCAGCATTTT. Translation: CAWSGPGGAGGQPQHF.

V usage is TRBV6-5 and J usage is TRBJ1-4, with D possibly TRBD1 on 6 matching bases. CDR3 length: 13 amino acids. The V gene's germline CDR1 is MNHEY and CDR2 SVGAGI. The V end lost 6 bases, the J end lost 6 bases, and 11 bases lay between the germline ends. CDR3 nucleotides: TGTGCCAGCAGAACTGGGGGCCATGAAAAACTGTTTTTT. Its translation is CASRTGGHEKLFF.

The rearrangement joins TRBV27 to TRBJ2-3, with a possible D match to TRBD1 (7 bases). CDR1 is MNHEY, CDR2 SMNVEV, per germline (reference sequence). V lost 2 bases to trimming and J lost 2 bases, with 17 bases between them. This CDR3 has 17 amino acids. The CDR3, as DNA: TGTGCCAGCAGTTTAAACGGGGCAGGGGGGTTCACAGATACGCAGTATTTT. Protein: CASSLNGAGGFTDTQYF.